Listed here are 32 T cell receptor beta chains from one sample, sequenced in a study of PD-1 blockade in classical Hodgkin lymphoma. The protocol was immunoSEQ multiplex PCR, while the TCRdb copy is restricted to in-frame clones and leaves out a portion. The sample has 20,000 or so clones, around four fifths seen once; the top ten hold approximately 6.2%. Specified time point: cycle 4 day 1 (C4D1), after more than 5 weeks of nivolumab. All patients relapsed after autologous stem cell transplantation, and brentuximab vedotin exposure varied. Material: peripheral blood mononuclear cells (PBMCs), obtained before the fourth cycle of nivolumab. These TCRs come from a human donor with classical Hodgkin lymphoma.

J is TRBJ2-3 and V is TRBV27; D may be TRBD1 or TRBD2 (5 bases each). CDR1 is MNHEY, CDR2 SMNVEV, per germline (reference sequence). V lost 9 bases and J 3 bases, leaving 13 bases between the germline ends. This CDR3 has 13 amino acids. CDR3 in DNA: TGTGCCAGTAGGGCTGGGGGAACAGATACGCAGTATTTT. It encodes CASRAGGTDTQYF.

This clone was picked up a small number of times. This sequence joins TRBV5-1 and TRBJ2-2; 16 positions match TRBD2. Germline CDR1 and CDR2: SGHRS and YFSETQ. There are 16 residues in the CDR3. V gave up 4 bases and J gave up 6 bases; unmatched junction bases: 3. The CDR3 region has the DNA TGCGCCAGCAGCGCGGGACTAGCGGGAGGGGCCGGGGAGCTGTTTTTT. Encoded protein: CASSAGLAGGAGELFF.

The DNA for the CDR3 is TGTGCCAGCAGCCTTCAGAGGGCCCCAGATACGCAGTATTTT. Residues: CASSLQRAPDTQYF. V usage is TRBV7-2 and J usage is TRBJ2-3; D may be TRBD2 (5 bases). Germline CDR1 reads SGHTA; CDR2 reads FQGNSA. The CDR3 runs 14 residues. V lost 5 bases and J lost 4, with 13 bases in between. The whole variable domain, remainder taken from reference TRBV7-2 and TRBJ2-3, is GAGVSQSPSNKVTEKGKDVELRCDPISGHTALYWYRQSLGQGLEFLIYFQGNSAPDKSGLPSDRFSAERTGGSVSTLTIQRTQQEDSAVYLCASSLQRAPDTQYFGPGTRLTVL.

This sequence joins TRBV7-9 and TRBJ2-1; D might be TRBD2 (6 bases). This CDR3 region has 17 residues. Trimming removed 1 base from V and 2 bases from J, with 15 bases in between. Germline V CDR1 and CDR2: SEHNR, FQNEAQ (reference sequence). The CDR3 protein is CASSLGGRGPAYNEQFF. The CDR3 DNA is TGTGCCAGCAGCTTAGGAGGGCGGGGCCCCGCCTACAATGAGCAGTTCTTC.

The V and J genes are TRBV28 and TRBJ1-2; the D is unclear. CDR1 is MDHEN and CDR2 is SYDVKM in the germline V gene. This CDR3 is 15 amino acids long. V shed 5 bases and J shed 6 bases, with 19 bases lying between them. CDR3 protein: CASSPTEFFLDGYTF. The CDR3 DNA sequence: TGTGCCAGCAGTCCCACGGAGTTCTTTCTTGATGGCTACACCTTC.

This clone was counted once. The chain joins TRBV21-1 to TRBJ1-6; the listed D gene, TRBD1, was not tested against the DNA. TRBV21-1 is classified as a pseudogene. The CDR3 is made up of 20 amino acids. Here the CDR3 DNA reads TGTGCCAGCAGCTTCTTCTTCCGTGCCGGGACAGGCGGTTTGAATTCACCCCTCCACTTT. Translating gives CASSFFFRAGTGGLNSPLHF.

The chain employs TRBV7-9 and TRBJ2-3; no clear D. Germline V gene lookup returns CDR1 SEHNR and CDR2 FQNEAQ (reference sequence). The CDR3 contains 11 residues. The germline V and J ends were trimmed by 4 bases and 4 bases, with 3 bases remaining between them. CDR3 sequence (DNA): TGTGCCAGCAGCTGGGCAGATACGCAGTATTTT. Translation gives CASSWADTQYF.

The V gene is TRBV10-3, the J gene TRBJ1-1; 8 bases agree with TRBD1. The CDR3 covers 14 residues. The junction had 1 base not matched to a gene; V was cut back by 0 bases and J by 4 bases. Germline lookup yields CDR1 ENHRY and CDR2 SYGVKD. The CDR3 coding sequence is TGTGCCATCAGTGAGTCCGGGACAGGCACTGAAGCTTTCTTT. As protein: CAISESGTGTEAFF.

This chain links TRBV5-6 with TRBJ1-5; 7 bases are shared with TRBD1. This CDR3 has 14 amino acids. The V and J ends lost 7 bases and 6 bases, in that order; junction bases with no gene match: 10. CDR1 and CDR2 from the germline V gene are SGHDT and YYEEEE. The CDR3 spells CASGHRGYSQPQHF. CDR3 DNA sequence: TGTGCCAGCGGACACAGGGGTTATAGTCAGCCCCAGCATTTT.

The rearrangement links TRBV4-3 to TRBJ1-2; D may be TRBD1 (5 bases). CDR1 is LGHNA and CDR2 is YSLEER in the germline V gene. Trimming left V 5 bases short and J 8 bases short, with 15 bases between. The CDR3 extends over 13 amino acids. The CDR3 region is CASSKIGAGGYTF. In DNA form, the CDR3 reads TGCGCCAGCAGCAAGATAGGGGCGGGGGGCTACACCTTC.

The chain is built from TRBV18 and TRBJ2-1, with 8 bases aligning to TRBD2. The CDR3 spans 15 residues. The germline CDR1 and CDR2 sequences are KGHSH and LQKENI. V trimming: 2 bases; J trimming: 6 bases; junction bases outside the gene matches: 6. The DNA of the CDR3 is TGTGCCAGCTCACCAGGGTTGCGGGGGGTCAATGAGCAGTTCTTC. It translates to CASSPGLRGVNEQFF.

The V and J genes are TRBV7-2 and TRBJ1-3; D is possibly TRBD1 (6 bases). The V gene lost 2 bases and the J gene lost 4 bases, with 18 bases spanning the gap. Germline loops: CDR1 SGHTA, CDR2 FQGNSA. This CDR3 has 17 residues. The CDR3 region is CASSLTGGRASGNTIYF. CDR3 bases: TGTGCCAGCAGCTTAACGGGGGGCAGGGCCTCAGGAAACACCATATATTTT. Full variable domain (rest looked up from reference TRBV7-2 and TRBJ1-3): GAGVSQSPSNKVTEKGKDVELRCDPISGHTALYWYRQSLGQGLEFLIYFQGNSAPDKSGLPSDRFSAERTGGSVSTLTIQRTQQEDSAVYLCASSLTGGRASGNTIYFGEGSWLTVV.

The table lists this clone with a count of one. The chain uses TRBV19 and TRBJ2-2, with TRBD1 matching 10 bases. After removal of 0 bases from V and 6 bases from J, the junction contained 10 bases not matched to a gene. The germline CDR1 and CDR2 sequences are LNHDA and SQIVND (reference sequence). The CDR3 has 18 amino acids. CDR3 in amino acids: CASSIDGTGVGKAGELFF. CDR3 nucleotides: TGTGCCAGTAGTATAGATGGGACAGGGGTCGGAAAAGCCGGGGAGCTGTTTTTT.

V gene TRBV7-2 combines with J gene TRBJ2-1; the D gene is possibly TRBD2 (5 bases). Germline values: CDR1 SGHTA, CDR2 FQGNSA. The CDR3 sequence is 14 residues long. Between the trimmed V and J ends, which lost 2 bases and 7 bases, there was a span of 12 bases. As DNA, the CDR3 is TGTGCCAGCAGCTTAATCGGGAAGAGGAATGAGCAGTTCTTC. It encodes CASSLIGKRNEQFF.

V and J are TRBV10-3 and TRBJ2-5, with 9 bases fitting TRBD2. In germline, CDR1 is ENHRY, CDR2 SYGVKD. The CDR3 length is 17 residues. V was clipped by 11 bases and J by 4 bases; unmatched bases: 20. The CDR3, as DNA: TGTGCCCTCGGAGCGGCGGGAGGGCCGGGTGGAAGAGAGACCCAGTACTTC. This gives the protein CALGAAGGPGGRETQYF.

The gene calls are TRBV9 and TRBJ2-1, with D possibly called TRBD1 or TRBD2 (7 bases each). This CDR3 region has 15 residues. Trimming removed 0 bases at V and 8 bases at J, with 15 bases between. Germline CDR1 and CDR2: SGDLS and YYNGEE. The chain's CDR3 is CASSVAGGVGDEQFF. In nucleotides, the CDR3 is TGTGCCAGCAGCGTAGCAGGGGGGGTAGGGGATGAGCAGTTCTTC.

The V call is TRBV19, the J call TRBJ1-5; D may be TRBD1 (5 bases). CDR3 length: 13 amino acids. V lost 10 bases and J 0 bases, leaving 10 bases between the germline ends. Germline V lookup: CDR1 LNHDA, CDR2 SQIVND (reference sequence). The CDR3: CATRRGSNQPQHF. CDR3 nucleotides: TGTGCCACACGGAGGGGTAGCAATCAGCCCCAGCATTTT. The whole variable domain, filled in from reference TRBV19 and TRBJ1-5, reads DGGITQSPKYLFRKEGQNVTLSCEQNLNHDAMYWYRQDPGQGLRLIYYSQIVNDFQKGDIAEGYSVSREKKESFPLTVTSAQKNPTAFYLCATRRGSNQPQHFGDGTRLSIL.

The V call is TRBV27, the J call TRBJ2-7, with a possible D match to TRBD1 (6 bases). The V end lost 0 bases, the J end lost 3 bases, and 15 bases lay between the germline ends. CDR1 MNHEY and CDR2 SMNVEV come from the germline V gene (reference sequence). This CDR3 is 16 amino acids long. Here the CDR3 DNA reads TGTGCCAGCAGTTTATCTTTGGGGGCAGGGAGCTACGAGCAGTACTTC. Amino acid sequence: CASSLSLGAGSYEQYF.

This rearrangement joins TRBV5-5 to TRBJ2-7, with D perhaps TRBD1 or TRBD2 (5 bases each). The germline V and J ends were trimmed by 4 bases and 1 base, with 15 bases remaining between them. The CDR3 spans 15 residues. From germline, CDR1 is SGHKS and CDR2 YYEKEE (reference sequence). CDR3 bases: TGTGCCAGCAGCCAACCAGGGACGGAATCCTACGAGCAGTACTTC. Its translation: CASSQPGTESYEQYF.

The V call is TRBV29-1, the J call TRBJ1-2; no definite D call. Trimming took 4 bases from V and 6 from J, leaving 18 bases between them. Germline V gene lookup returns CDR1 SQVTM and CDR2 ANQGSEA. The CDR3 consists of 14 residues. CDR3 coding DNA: TGCAGCGTTGGATACAGCGATGGCGAAAATGGCTACACCTTC. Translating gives CSVGYSDGENGYTF.

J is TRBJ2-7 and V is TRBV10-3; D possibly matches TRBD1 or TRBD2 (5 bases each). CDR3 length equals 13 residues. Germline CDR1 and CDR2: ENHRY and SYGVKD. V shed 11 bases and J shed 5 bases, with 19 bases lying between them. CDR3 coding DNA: TGTGCCTCCGAACAGGAGGCGAGGAACGAGCAGTACTTC. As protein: CASEQEARNEQYF.

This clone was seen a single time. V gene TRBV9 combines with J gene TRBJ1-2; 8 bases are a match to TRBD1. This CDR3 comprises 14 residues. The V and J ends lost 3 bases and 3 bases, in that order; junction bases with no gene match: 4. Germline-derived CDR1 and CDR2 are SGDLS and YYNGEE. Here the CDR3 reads CASSDTGGDYGYTF. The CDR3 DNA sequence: TGTGCCAGCAGCGATACAGGGGGTGACTATGGCTACACCTTC.

The CDR3 loop reads CASSSGGRTGELFF. DNA of the CDR3: TGTGCCAGCAGTAGCGGGGGGAGGACCGGGGAGCTGTTTTTT. The chain is built from TRBV6-6 and TRBJ2-2; 9 nucleotides agree with TRBD2. This CDR3 is 14 amino acids long. CDR1 MNHNY and CDR2 SVGAGI come from the germline V gene (reference sequence). The V and J ends lost 5 bases and 5 bases, in that order; junction bases with no gene match: 3.

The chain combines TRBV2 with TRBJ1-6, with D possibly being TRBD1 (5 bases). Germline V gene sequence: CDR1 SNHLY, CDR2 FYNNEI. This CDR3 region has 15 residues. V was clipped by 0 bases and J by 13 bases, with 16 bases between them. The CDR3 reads CASSEAKGRGYPLHF. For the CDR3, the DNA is TGTGCCAGCAGTGAAGCGAAGGGGCGCGGGTACCCCCTCCACTTT.

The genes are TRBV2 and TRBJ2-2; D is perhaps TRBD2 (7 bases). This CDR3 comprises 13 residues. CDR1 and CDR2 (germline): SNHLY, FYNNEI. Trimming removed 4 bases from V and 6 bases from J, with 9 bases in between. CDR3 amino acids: CASSVGGAGELFF. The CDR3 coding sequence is TGTGCCAGCAGTGTAGGGGGGGCCGGGGAGCTGTTTTTT.

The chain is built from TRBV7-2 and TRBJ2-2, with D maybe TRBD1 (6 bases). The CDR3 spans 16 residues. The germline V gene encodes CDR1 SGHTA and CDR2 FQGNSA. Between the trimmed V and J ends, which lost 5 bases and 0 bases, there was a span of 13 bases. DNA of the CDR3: TGTGCCAGCAGCCGAGACAGGCCGCCGAACACCGGGGAGCTGTTTTTT. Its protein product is CASSRDRPPNTGELFF. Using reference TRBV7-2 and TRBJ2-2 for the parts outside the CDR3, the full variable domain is GAGVSQSPSNKVTEKGKDVELRCDPISGHTALYWYRQSLGQGLEFLIYFQGNSAPDKSGLPSDRFSAERTGGSVSTLTIQRTQQEDSAVYLCASSRDRPPNTGELFFGEGSRLTVL.

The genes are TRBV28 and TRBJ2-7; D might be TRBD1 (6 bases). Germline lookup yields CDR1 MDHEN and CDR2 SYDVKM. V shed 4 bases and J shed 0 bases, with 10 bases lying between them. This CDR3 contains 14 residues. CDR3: CASSSWTDSYEQYF. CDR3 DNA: TGTGCCAGCAGTTCCTGGACAGACTCCTACGAGCAGTACTTC.

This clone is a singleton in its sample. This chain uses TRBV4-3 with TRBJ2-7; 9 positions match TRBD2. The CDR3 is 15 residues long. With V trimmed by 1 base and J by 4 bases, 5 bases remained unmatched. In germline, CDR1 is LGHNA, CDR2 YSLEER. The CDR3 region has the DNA TGCGCCAGCAGCCAAGGTAGCGGGAGTAGATACGAGCAGTACTTC. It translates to CASSQGSGSRYEQYF.

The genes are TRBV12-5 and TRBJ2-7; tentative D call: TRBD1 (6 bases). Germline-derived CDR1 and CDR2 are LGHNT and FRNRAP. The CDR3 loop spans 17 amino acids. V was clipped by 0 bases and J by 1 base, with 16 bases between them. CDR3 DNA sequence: TGTGCTAGTGGTTTGGTAATCAGACAGGCGTCGTCCTACGAGCAGTACTTC. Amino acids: CASGLVIRQASSYEQYF.

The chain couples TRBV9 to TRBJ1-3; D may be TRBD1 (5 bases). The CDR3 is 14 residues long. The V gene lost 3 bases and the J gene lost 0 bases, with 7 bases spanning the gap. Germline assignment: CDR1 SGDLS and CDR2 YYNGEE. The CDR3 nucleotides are TGTGCCAGCAGCGGGCAGGGCTCTGGAAACACCATATATTTT. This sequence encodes CASSGQGSGNTIYF.

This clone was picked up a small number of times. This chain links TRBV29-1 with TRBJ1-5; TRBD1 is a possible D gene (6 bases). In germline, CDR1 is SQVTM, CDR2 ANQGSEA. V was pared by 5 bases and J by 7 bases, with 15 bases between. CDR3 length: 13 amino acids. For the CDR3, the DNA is TGCAGCGTTTCTAGGGGGAGAAACCAGCCCCAGCATTTT. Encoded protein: CSVSRGRNQPQHF.

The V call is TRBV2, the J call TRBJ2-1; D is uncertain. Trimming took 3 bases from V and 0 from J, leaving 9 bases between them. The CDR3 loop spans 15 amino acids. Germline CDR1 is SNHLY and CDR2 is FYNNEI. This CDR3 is CASSETLGSYNEQFF. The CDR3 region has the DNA TGTGCCAGCAGTGAGACTCTAGGCTCCTACAATGAGCAGTTCTTC.